The TCR beta chain described here comes from a study of PD-L1 blockade in urothelial cancer. Overall study: Patients with male sex and bladder-origin urothelial cancer accounted for about 85% of the 29 enrolled. At 6 weeks and at 3 weeks (second dose) after treatment start, blood was analyzed.

Study results and caveats: Improved survival was predicted by pretreatment blood TCR clonality below the median.

Germline trimming cut 0 bases from V and 4 bases from J; bases unmatched to any gene: 3. The CDR3 has 15 amino acids. Synthetic TCR analog templates were spiked into each PCR. The protocol was immunoSEQ multiplex PCR, while the TCRdb copy is restricted to in-frame clones and leaves out a portion. Among around 56,000 clones listed, about 86% were seen once. Only a few counts were recorded for this clone. Its antigen is currently unknown. The chain couples TRBV5-3 to TRBJ2-1; 8 nucleotides agree with TRBD2. TRBV5-3 is noted as an ORF with a role that remains uncertain. Sample: PBMCs, taken around atezolizumab (anti-PD-L1) treatment. The TCR sequence derives from a man aged 50 to 59 with urothelial cancer. CDR3 DNA: TGTGCCAGAAGCTTGGACTGCGGGAGGTACAATGAGCAGTTCTTC. This gives the protein CARSLDCGRYNEQFF.